The 27 T cell receptor beta chains below come from one sample, sequenced in a study of shared clonotypes between healthy human individuals. The method was immunoSEQ multiplex PCR; TCRdb's version includes in-frame clones alone and lacks a portion of them. This sample has 2 million to 2.5 million clones, with approximately 94% found just once. The sequenced sample was naive CD4+ T cells sorted from blood. Subset of the sample: CD45RA+ positively selected. The receptors originated from a man aged 18 to 29 in good health.

The J gene is TRBJ2-1, the V gene TRBV7-2; 10 bases agree with TRBD1. Germline-derived CDR1 and CDR2 are SGHTA and FQGNSA. Unmatched junction bases numbered 6, after V lost 6 bases and J lost 7 bases. The length of the CDR3 is 14 residues. DNA for the CDR3: TGTGCCAGCAGAGTCGACAGGGGGCGGAATGAGCAGTTCTTC. Protein product: CASRVDRGRNEQFF.

V usage is TRBV19 and J usage is TRBJ1-1; D unclear. Trimming removed 4 bases from V and 0 bases from J, with 15 bases in between. CDR3 length: 16 amino acids. Looked up from germline, CDR1 is LNHDA and CDR2 is SQIVND (reference sequence). The CDR3 reads CASSRRSPRMNTEAFF. CDR3 nucleotide sequence: TGTGCCAGTAGTAGGCGTTCGCCCCGCATGAACACTGAAGCTTTCTTT.

A single count supports this clone. The sample holds other DNA sequences that translate to the same CDR3. This rearrangement joins TRBV10-1 to TRBJ1-2, with D perhaps TRBD1 (5 bases). The CDR3 sequence is 13 residues long. Germline-derived CDR1 and CDR2 are WNHNN and SYGVQD (reference sequence). Deletions cut 2 bases from V and 4 bases from J, with 8 bases between. The CDR3 sequence: CASSESQGYGYTF. As DNA, the CDR3 is TGCGCCAGCAGTGAGAGCCAGGGCTATGGCTACACCTTC.

A remark on this clone: In the same sample, other DNA sequences code for this CDR3. V and J are TRBV19 and TRBJ1-2, with 11 nucleotides matching TRBD1. With V trimmed by 6 bases and J by 2 bases, 2 bases remained unmatched. The CDR3 consists of 14 residues. Looked up from germline, CDR1 is LNHDA and CDR2 is SQIVND (reference sequence). This CDR3 is CASRGTGGNYGYTF. CDR3 coding DNA: TGTGCCAGTAGGGGGACAGGGGGAAACTATGGCTACACCTTC.

The chain links TRBV14 to TRBJ2-7, with unresolved D. CDR1 SGHDN and CDR2 FVKESK come from the germline V gene. The germline V and J ends were trimmed by 2 bases and 3 bases, with 5 bases remaining between them. CDR3 length: 12 amino acids. The CDR3 loop is CASSQYYYEQYF. The CDR3 region has the DNA TGTGCCAGCAGCCAATATTACTACGAGCAGTACTTC.

V and J are TRBV6-5 and TRBJ2-7, with TRBD1 identical over 10 bases. The CDR3 totals 14 residues. Trimming at V came to 4 bases and at J to 5 bases, leaving 5 bases not matched to a gene. Germline V gene sequence: CDR1 MNHEY, CDR2 SVGAGI. The DNA of the CDR3 is TGTGCCAGCAGTTCTTTGACAGGGGGCAACGAGCAGTACTTC. This codes for CASSSLTGGNEQYF.

The rearrangement links TRBV28 to TRBJ2-5; 8 nucleotides align to TRBD2. The CDR3 covers 16 residues. Germline V gene data show CDR1 as MDHEN and CDR2 as SYDVKM. Losses at the gene ends were 5 bases for V and 3 bases for J; bases not matched to a gene: 11. CDR3 sequence reads: CASSPSSLAGKETQYF. The CDR3 region has the DNA TGTGCCAGCAGTCCCTCGAGTCTAGCGGGTAAAGAGACCCAGTACTTC.

This clone was detected only a few times. V and J are TRBV10-2 and TRBJ1-5; D uncertain. The V gene's germline CDR1 is WSHSY and CDR2 SAAADI. The germline V and J ends were trimmed by 6 bases and 5 bases, with 17 bases remaining between them. The CDR3 has 15 residues. CDR3 bases: TGCGCCAGCAGCGCCGGGGAGCTGGACCATCAGCCCCAGCATTTT. This encodes CASSAGELDHQPQHF.

The chain carries TRBV29-1 and TRBJ2-1; possibly TRBD2 for D (6 bases). The CDR3 covers 13 residues. Trimming shortened V by 4 bases and J by 2 bases, and 9 bases separated the two germline ends. Germline-derived CDR1 and CDR2 are SQVTM and ANQGSEA. The CDR3: CSVGWGAYNEQFF. CDR3 sequence (DNA): TGCAGCGTTGGGTGGGGGGCCTACAATGAGCAGTTCTTC.

The chain recombines TRBV6-5 with TRBJ1-3; D gene unclear. Germline CDR1 and CDR2: MNHEY and SVGAGI. The ends were cut back, 11 bases at V and 2 bases at J, with 13 bases in the middle. CDR3 length: 13 amino acids. CDR3 DNA: TGTGCCTCCCTTCGAACCCCTGGAAACACCATATATTTT. Translation: CASLRTPGNTIYF.

The chain has TRBV5-4 and TRBJ2-3; a possible D gene is TRBD2 (6 bases). The CDR3 sequence is 13 residues long. CDR1 is SGHNT and CDR2 is YYREEE in the germline V gene (reference sequence). The V gene lost 6 bases and the J gene lost 6 bases, with 14 bases spanning the gap. The CDR3 reads CASTAGGADTQYF. The CDR3 DNA sequence: TGTGCCAGCACAGCCGGGGGAGCGGATACGCAGTATTTT.

CDR3 DNA sequence: TGCGCCAGCAGCCAGACAGAGCAGGCGCGCAATCAGCCCCAGCATTTT. It is translated as CASSQTEQARNQPQHF. The chain couples TRBV10-2 to TRBJ1-5; maybe TRBD1 (5 bases). The CDR3 runs 16 residues. In germline, CDR1 is WSHSY, CDR2 SAAADI. Trimming pared 6 bases from V and 2 bases from J, leaving 17 bases between.

The chain is built from TRBV6-5 and TRBJ2-7, with TRBD2 as a possible D gene (6 bases). Germline CDR1 reads MNHEY; CDR2 reads SVGAGI. This CDR3 is built from 14 residues. The V end was cut by 2 bases, the J end by 6 bases, with 14 bases between. For the CDR3, the DNA is TGTGCCAGCAGTTACCGGACACTAGCAGGCGAGCAGTACTTC. Protein sequence: CASSYRTLAGEQYF.

Turning to this clone: This specimen includes other DNA sequences encoding the same CDR3. V and J are TRBV5-1 and TRBJ2-5, with 8 bases that match TRBD2. V lost 0 bases and J lost 3; bases outside the gene matches: 7. This CDR3 is 16 amino acids long. Germline-derived CDR1 and CDR2 are SGHRS and YFSETQ. CDR3 sequence (DNA): TGCGCCAGCAGCTTGGGCCCTAGCGGGCGAGAAGAGACCCAGTACTTC. Protein product: CASSLGPSGREETQYF. Drawing the rest from reference TRBV5-1 and TRBJ2-5, the complete variable domain is KAGVTQTPRYLIKTRGQQVTLSCSPISGHRSVSWYQQTPGQGLQFLFEYFSETQRNKGNFPGRFSGRQFSNSRSEMNVSTLELGDSALYLCASSLGPSGREETQYFGPGTRLLVL.

With respect to this clone: The junction and the germline gene differ at one end; a read error may be behind it. As DNA, the CDR3 is TGCAGTGCTACCGGACAGACTGGCCACACCTTC. This gives the protein CSATGQTGHTF. The chain joins TRBV20-1 to TRBJ1-2, with TRBD1 as a possible D gene (6 bases). This CDR3 is built from 11 residues. Germline V gives CDR1 DFQATT, CDR2 SNEGSKA (reference sequence).

The chain employs TRBV5-6 and TRBJ2-2, with D perhaps given as TRBD1 or TRBD2 (5 bases each). Trimming removed 1 base at V and 4 bases at J, with 11 bases between. CDR1 SGHDT and CDR2 YYEEEE come from the germline V gene. This CDR3 comprises 15 residues. This CDR3 is CASSLFWDGTGELFF. The CDR3 DNA is TGTGCCAGCAGCTTGTTCTGGGACGGCACCGGGGAGCTGTTTTTT.

This chain uses TRBV30 with TRBJ1-2, with D perhaps TRBD1 (5 bases). Germline V gene lookup returns CDR1 GTSNPN and CDR2 SVGIG (reference sequence). V lost 0 bases to trimming and J lost 8 bases, with 13 bases between them. CDR3 size: 13 residues. The CDR3 loop is CAWSVRGEKGYTF. The CDR3 region has the DNA TGTGCCTGGAGTGTACGGGGGGAGAAGGGCTACACCTTC.

The sample holds one count of this clone. V is TRBV5-4 and J is TRBJ1-1; D remains unclear. The CDR3 sequence is 14 residues long. Germline V lookup: CDR1 SGHNT, CDR2 YYREEE (reference sequence). Trimming cost V 2 bases and J 0 bases, with 8 bases left between them. For the CDR3, the DNA is TGTGCCAGCAGCTTACAACCGTTGAACACTGAAGCTTTCTTT. The encoded protein is CASSLQPLNTEAFF.

With regard to this clone: The junction differs from germline at one of its ends, possibly a read error. DNA for the CDR3: TGTGCCAGCAGCCAAGATCTCAGGCAGGGGCCCGACGCCTTC. This sequence encodes CASSQDLRQGPDAF. V usage is TRBV14 and J usage is TRBJ1-2; tentatively, D is TRBD1 (6 bases). The CDR3 spans 14 residues. CDR1 is SGHDN and CDR2 is FVKESK in the germline V gene.

Only one count was recorded for this clone. V gene TRBV4-2 combines with J gene TRBJ1-3; the D gene is possibly TRBD1 (5 bases). Per the germline V gene, CDR1 is LGHNA and CDR2 is YNFKEQ. This CDR3 has 16 amino acids. Trimming took off 0 bases at V and 1 base at J, with 10 bases between the two ends. The CDR3 DNA is TGTGCCAGCAGCCAAGACACCAGGGTTTCTGGAAACACCATATATTTT. Its protein product is CASSQDTRVSGNTIYF.

The rearrangement joins TRBV30 to TRBJ2-1, with D tentatively TRBD1 (5 bases). Germline V gene lookup returns CDR1 GTSNPN and CDR2 SVGIG (reference sequence). The CDR3 is made up of 14 amino acids. Deletions cut 0 bases from V and 4 bases from J, with 10 bases between. CDR3 region: CAWSVSSGYNEQFF. The DNA for the CDR3 is TGTGCCTGGAGTGTATCTTCAGGGTACAATGAGCAGTTCTTC.

V gene TRBV2 combines with J gene TRBJ2-7; 14 bases map to TRBD2. V trimming: 5 bases; J trimming: 4 bases; junction bases outside the gene matches: 4. Germline CDR1 and CDR2: SNHLY and FYNNEI. CDR3 length: 15 amino acids. The CDR3 loop is CASSPGLAGGYEQYF. Written as DNA, the CDR3 is TGTGCCAGCAGTCCTGGACTAGCGGGGGGTTACGAGCAGTACTTC.

The chain couples TRBV10-1 to TRBJ1-1; D unclear. Trimming took off 0 bases at V and 1 base at J, with 6 bases between the two ends. CDR1 and CDR2 (germline): WNHNN, SYGVQD (reference sequence). There are 14 residues in the CDR3. This CDR3 reads CASSESNRNTEAFF. The CDR3 region has the DNA TGCGCCAGCAGTGAGTCGAACAGGAACACTGAAGCTTTCTTT.

The V and J genes are TRBV30 and TRBJ1-1; unclear D gene. The CDR3 consists of 11 residues. Per germline, CDR1 GTSNPN and CDR2 SVGIG (reference sequence). V lost 1 base, J lost 6 bases, and 6 bases lay in between. CDR3 sequence (DNA): TGTGCCTGGAGTGCGAAGGCTGAAGCTTTCTTT. Protein product: CAWSAKAEAFF.

The sample holds one count of this clone. The chain has TRBV6-1 and TRBJ2-1; 8 nucleotides align to TRBD2. J gave up 0 bases and V 0 bases, and 7 bases lay outside the gene matches. CDR1 and CDR2 (germline): MNHNS, SASEGT. The CDR3 runs to 18 residues. The chain's CDR3 is CASSEARLARSSYNEQFF. As DNA, the CDR3 is TGTGCCAGCAGTGAAGCGCGACTAGCGAGGAGCTCCTACAATGAGCAGTTCTTC.

The chain has TRBV7-2 and TRBJ1-5; D is undetermined. Trimming cost V 7 bases and J 0 bases, with 13 bases left between them. From germline, CDR1 is SGHTA and CDR2 FQGNSA. The CDR3 is 15 amino acids. CDR3 sequence: CASTPGSASNQPQHF. CDR3 DNA: TGTGCCAGCACACCGGGATCCGCTAGCAATCAGCCCCAGCATTTT.

This chain connects TRBV5-1 to TRBJ2-3; the match to TRBD2 covers 14 bases. V dropped 3 bases and J dropped 6; count of bases not matched to a gene: 12. CDR3 size: 18 residues. The germline CDR1 and CDR2 sequences are SGHRS and YFSETQ. CDR3 amino acids: CASSSGLAGGIQGDTQYF. In nucleotides, the CDR3 is TGCGCCAGCAGCTCCGGACTAGCGGGGGGTATACAGGGCGATACGCAGTATTTT.